The sequence of this T cell receptor (beta chain) was determined in a study of neurological immune-mediated disorders. TCRdb called the 5' RACE reads again in MiXCR, with one record for every CDR3 protein. The sample has 55,000 to 75,000 distinct CDR3 sequences, approximately 5.2% seen once. The ends lost 8 bases at V and 0 bases at J; junction bases unmatched: 0. From germline, CDR1 is DFQATT and CDR2 SNEGSKA (reference sequence). The CDR3 totals 12 residues. This TCR was recovered from a woman under 40 with multiple sclerosis. The specimen was PBMCs. The rearrangement uses TRBV20-1 and TRBJ2-3, with 9 bases matching TRBD2. The CDR3 DNA is TGCAGTAGCGGGGGGAGCACAGATACGCAGTATTTT. As protein: CSSGGSTDTQYF.